This is a list of T cell receptor beta chains from one sample in a study of cytomegalovirus exposure and HLA in healthy donors. TCRdb keeps only in-frame clones here, not all; method: immunoSEQ multiplex PCR. The sample has about 110,000 clones, roughly 12% seen once. Sequenced material: PBMCs. The receptor source for this set is a man in his forties or fifties in good health and CMV-seropositive. CDR3s include the opening cysteine and the closing phenylalanine or tryptophan. Each record gives: clone size, V gene, J gene, D gene, CDR3 DNA, CDR3 protein. A D gene is named only where the DNA matches it firmly. Clone size, where shown, is once, few, many, or a class for clones that have expanded.

few,TRBV5-1,TRBJ2-3,-,TGCGCCAGCAGCTTGGGAAGACTGAATCCAGATACGCAGTATTTT,CASSLGRLNPDTQYF
-,TRBV6-1,TRBJ2-7,TRBD1,TGTGCCAGCAGTGAAGGAGGAGGGACCGGGACAGGGCACTACGAGCAGTACTTC,CASSEGGGTGTGHYEQYF
few,TRBV10-1,TRBJ1-1,-,TGCGCCAGCAGTGAGAGGAGGAACACTGAAGCTTTCTTT,CASSERRNTEAFF
few,TRBV5-6,TRBJ1-1,TRBD1,TGTGCCAGCAGCCTCCTTACGGGACAGGGGGATACTGAAGCTTTCTTT,CASSLLTGQGDTEAFF
few,TRBV19,TRBJ1-5,-,TGTGCCAGTAGTGAACAGGGTAGCAATCAGCCCCAGCATTTT,CASSEQGSNQPQHF
few,TRBV7-9,TRBJ1-3,-,TGTGCCAGCAGCCCAGCCGCCGGGTCTGGAAACACCATATATTTT,CASSPAAGSGNTIYF
few,TRBV5-4,TRBJ2-3,TRBD2,TGTGCCAGCAGCTTGACCCCTAGCGGGAGCACAGATACGCAGTATTTT,CASSLTPSGSTDTQYF
-,TRBV5-1,TRBJ2-7,TRBD2,TGCGCCAGCAGCTTCGTGGGAGGGACCTACGAGCAGTACTTC,CASSFVGGTYEQYF
few,TRBV7-9,TRBJ1-5,TRBD1,TGTGCCAGCAGCTTATGGACAGGGGGTTTCAATCAGCCCCAGCATTTT,CASSLWTGGFNQPQHF
-,TRBV5-1,TRBJ2-3,TRBD2,TGCGCCAGCAGCCAGGATGGTTATAGCGGGTGGGGTGGAGATACGCAGTATTTT,CASSQDGYSGWGGDTQYF
-,TRBV27,TRBJ2-1,-,TGTGCCAGCAGTTTCGTGACTAGGGACCCCAATGAGCAGTTCTTC,CASSFVTRDPNEQFF
few,TRBV7-9,TRBJ1-2,TRBD1,TGTGCCAGCAGCGCCACACAGGGGCAACTCCCCTATGGCTACACCTTC,CASSATQGQLPYGYTF
few,TRBV7-9,TRBJ2-2,-,TGTGCCAGCAGCTTAGAGGGGTTCCTCACCGGGGAGCTGTTTTTT,CASSLEGFLTGELFF
-,TRBV11-2,TRBJ1-3,-,TGTGCCAGCAGCTTACATTGGGGGGATATGGAAAACACCATATATTTT,CASSLHWGDMENTIYF
-,TRBV12-5,TRBJ2-1,-,TGTGCTAGTGCCCTTCGTAGGGGCCCATACAATGAGCAGTTCTTC,CASALRRGPYNEQFF
few,TRBV29-1,TRBJ2-5,TRBD2,TGCAGCGTTGAAGGTCCGGGGGGGGCGGCAGAAGAGACCCAGTACTTC,CSVEGPGGAAEETQYF
few,TRBV6-1,TRBJ2-3,TRBD2,TGTGCCAGCAGTGAGCAGGAGGGAGGGCCATCAGATACGCAGTATTTT,CASSEQEGGPSDTQYF
-,TRBV7-6,TRBJ1-1,-,TGTGCCAGCAGCGTTCGGGGGGACACTGAAGCTTTCTTT,CASSVRGDTEAFF
-,TRBV27,TRBJ2-5,TRBD1,TGTGCCAGCAGCCTATCGGGACAGGGGGCCACCAGAGACCAGTACTTC,CASSLSGQGATRDQYF
few,TRBV28,TRBJ2-7,-,TGTGCCAGCAGTTTTGTCAGCTCCTACGAGCAGTACTTC,CASSFVSSYEQYF
-,TRBV19,TRBJ2-7,-,TGTGCCAGTATGAGCTCCTACGAGCAGTACTTC,CASMSSYEQYF
few,TRBV5-1,TRBJ2-7,TRBD2,TGCGCCAGCAGCACCGGACTAGCGGGTGACGAGCAGTACTTC,CASSTGLAGDEQYF